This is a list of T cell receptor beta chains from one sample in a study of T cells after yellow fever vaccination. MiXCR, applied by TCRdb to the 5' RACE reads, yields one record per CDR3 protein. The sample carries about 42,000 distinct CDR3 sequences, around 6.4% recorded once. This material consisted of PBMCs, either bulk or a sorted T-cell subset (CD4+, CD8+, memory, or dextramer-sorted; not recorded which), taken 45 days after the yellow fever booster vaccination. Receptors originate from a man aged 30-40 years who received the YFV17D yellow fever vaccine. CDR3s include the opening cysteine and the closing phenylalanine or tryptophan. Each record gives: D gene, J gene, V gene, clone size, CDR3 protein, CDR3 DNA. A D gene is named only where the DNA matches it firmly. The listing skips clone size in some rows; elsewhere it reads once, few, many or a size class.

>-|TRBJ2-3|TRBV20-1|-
CSAKALRGAPDTQYF
TGCAGTGCTAAGGCCCTGAGGGGCGCCCCAGATACGCAGTATTTT
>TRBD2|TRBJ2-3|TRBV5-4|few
CASSLELAGVSHTQYF
TGTGCCAGCAGCTTGGAACTAGCGGGAGTATCACATACGCAGTATTTT
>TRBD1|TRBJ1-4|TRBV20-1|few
CSARRGTGIEKLFF
TGCAGTGCCCGCCGAGGGACAGGGATTGAAAAACTGTTTTTT
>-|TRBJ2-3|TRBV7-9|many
CASSFGGTDTQYF
TGTGCCAGCAGCTTCGGGGGCACAGATACGCAGTATTTT
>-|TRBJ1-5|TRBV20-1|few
CSALPRTAWAQHF
TGCAGTGCTCTCCCCAGGACGGCTTGGGCCCAGCATTTT
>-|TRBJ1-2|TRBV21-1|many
CASSKESGALLNYGYTF
TGTGCCAGCAGCAAAGAGTCGGGGGCCTTACTCAACTATGGCTACACCTTC
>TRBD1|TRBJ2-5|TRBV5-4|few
CASSLRTGVQETQYF
TGTGCCAGCAGCTTGAGGACAGGAGTTCAAGAGACCCAGTACTTC
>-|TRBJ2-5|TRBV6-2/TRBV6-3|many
CASSYRVADSAQYF
TGTGCCAGCAGTTACAGGGTAGCGGACTCGGCCCAGTACTTC
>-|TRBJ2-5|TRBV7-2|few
CASSYRVQETQYF
TGTGCCAGCAGTTACAGGGTACAAGAGACCCAGTACTTC
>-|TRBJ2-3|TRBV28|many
CASGRQVGRGFTDTQYF
TGTGCCAGCGGGCGTCAAGTGGGGCGGGGATTCACAGATACGCAGTATTTT